This T cell receptor (beta chain) was sequenced during a study of tumor-infiltrating lymphocytes in primary liver carcinoma. Overall study context: Sample counts of productive TCRbeta reads spanned roughly 3.5 to 7.13 million; these counts were similar across tissue types.

Regarding the study as a whole: Tumor-adjacent and tumor-blood pairs showed less overlap than tumor region pairs. Merely some 8-24% of top clones spanned all five tumor regions. The top-250-clone fraction was significantly higher in tumors than in blood (p = 0.039).

Starting material for RNA and DNA co-extraction consisted of about 17-34 mg of unsorted bulk tissue. TCR beta cDNA was reverse-transcribed from 500 ng of total RNA. The reaction used a constant-region primer and ProtoScript II reverse transcriptase. ARM-PCR, slightly modified, supplied the TCR beta libraries through three nested multiplex PCR rounds. Researchers ran the first two PCR rounds for roughly 10 cycles each with TRBV1-TRBV30 forward primers and a C-beta reverse primer. TCRdb re-derived calls from the multiplex PCR reads in MiXCR, one entry per CDR3 protein. The sample has 90,000 to 150,000 distinct CDR3 sequences; around two thirds are singletons. About this clonotype itself: The antigen is unknown.

Germline CDR1 is SGHNT and CDR2 is YENEEA. Trimming removed 11 bases from V and 5 bases from J, with 22 bases in between. The CDR3 covers 14 residues. The chain has TRBV11-3 and TRBJ2-7; the D call may be TRBD1 or TRBD2 (6 bases each). Material: liver tumor tissue from sampling region 1. Subset in this sample: tumor region T1, superior pole. The sequence derives from a woman in her sixties or seventies with primary liver carcinoma and hepatitis B virus infection. The CDR3 region has the DNA TGTGCCTACAGCTTTGCCAGGGGAGGAAACGAGCAGTACTTC. This translates into CAYSFARGGNEQYF.